Listed below are T cell receptor beta chains from one sample, sequenced in a study of blood T cell repertoires in COVID-19. The protocol was immunoSEQ multiplex PCR, while the TCRdb copy is restricted to in-frame clones and leaves out a portion. The sample shows 65,000 to 95,000 clones, 88% of them seen only once. Sequenced input: peripheral blood. Receptors were obtained from a man aged 70-80 years with acute or convalescent COVID-19. The CDR3 runs from the conserved cysteine through the conserved F or W. Fields, in order: V gene, clone size, D gene, J gene, CDR3 DNA, CDR3 protein. A D gene is named only where the DNA matches it firmly. Size tells how often a clone was seen (once, few, many) or the class of an expanded clone, and some rows leave it out.

V: TRBV5-1
size: once
D: TRBD1
J: TRBJ1-3
DNA: TGCGCCAGCAGCTTGGAAGGACAGGGGCTCGGAAACACCATATATTTT
CDR3: CASSLEGQGLGNTIYF

V: TRBV3-1/TRBV3-2
size: -
D: TRBD1
J: TRBJ1-3
DNA: TGTGCCAGCAGCCAGGACAGGGCGAGCTCTGGAAACACCATATATTTT
CDR3: CASSQDRASSGNTIYF

V: TRBV5-1
size: few
D: TRBD2
J: TRBJ2-7
DNA: TGCGCCAGCAGCTTGAGGACTAGGGTCCACGAGCAGTACTTC
CDR3: CASSLRTRVHEQYF

V: TRBV6-6
size: -
D: TRBD1
J: TRBJ2-7
DNA: TGTGCCAGCAGAATCGGGACAGGGTACGAGCAGTACTTC
CDR3: CASRIGTGYEQYF

V: TRBV19
size: once
D: -
J: TRBJ2-5
DNA: TGTGCCAGTAGTTTTTCTGGCGGGGAGACCCAGTACTTC
CDR3: CASSFSGGETQYF

V: TRBV7-2
size: -
D: TRBD1
J: TRBJ1-2
DNA: TGTGCCAGCAGCTTGGCAGGGGGCGGTAACTATGGCTACACCTTC
CDR3: CASSLAGGGNYGYTF

V: TRBV29-1
size: -
D: TRBD2
J: TRBJ2-2
DNA: TGCAGCGTTATAGCGGGGGGCAGCCACACCGGGGAGCTGTTTTTT
CDR3: CSVIAGGSHTGELFF

V: TRBV15
size: -
D: -
J: TRBJ2-7
DNA: TGTGCCACCAGCATTTCCGGGAGCTCCTACGAGCAGTACTTC
CDR3: CATSISGSSYEQYF

V: TRBV6-4
size: -
D: -
J: TRBJ1-4
DNA: TGTGCCAGCATGGTTGGGCCCCGGGAAAAACTGTTTTTT
CDR3: CASMVGPREKLFF

V: TRBV2
size: -
D: -
J: TRBJ1-4
DNA: TGTGCCAGCAGCCCAGGGCGTACTAATGAAAAACTGTTTTTT
CDR3: CASSPGRTNEKLFF